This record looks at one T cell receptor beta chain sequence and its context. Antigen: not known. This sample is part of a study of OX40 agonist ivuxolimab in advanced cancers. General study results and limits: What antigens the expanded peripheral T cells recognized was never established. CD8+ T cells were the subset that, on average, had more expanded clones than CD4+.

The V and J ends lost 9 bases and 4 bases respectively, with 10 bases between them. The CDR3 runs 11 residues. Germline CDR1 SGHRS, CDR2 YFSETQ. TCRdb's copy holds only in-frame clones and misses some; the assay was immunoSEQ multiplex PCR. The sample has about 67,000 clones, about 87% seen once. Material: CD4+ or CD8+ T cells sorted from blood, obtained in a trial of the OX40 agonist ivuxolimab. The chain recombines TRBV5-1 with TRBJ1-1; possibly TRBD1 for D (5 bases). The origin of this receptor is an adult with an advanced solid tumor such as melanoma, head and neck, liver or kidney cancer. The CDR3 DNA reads TGCGCCACCAAGGGGACCACTGAAGCTTTCTTT. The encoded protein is CATKGTTEAFF.